What follows is one T cell receptor (beta chain) and its context. The data are from a study of technical replicates of blood from a handful of donors. The CDR3 loop spans 15 amino acids. CDR1 is MNHNY and CDR2 is SVGAGI in the germline V gene (reference sequence). The trim removed 8 bases at V and 6 bases at J, leaving 7 bases unmatched. Only in-frame clones appear in the TCRdb table, and some are missing; sequencing was by immunoSEQ multiplex PCR. The profile shows around 80,000 clones, roughly nine tenths of them singletons. The rearrangement links TRBV6-6 to TRBJ2-1, with 13 bases lining up with TRBD2. This TCR was sampled from a human donor in good health. Material: T cells isolated from PBMCs. The CDR3 nucleotides read TGTGCCAGCCTTCCGGGACTAGCGGGATTCAATGAGCAGTTCTTC. It encodes CASLPGLAGFNEQFF.